Described below is a single T cell receptor (beta chain) sequence and its context. This clone has more than one count but fewer than ten. It has no known antigen specificity. No much larger clone is present one base from it, and per-base qualities are unavailable. Sequences SGHRS (CDR1) and YFSETQ (CDR2) are obtained from the germline V gene. The CDR3 measures 15 amino acids from cysteine to phenylalanine. The entry retains the CDR3 DNA only, 45 bases that are in frame from base 1. Compared with germline, V lacks 4 bases and J lacks 7 bases; bases without a gene match: 10. Healthy HIV-negative adults with no recently reported acute infections or vaccinations were included as donors. Only Caucasian adults living in Nashville, Tennessee, USA were represented among the donors. CD4+ T cells were enriched by magnetic negative selection; naive cells were then positively selected on CD45RA, and the negative fraction formed the memory subset. After blood collection by leukapheresis, PBMCs were isolated using Ficoll-Histopaque density gradient centrifugation and then cryopreserved in the vapor phase of liquid nitrogen. Analytical flow cytometry was used to check the purity and quantity of each magnetically sorted T cell population. Genomic DNA was isolated from each sorted fraction and quantified by UV absorbance on a Nanodrop 2000c.

Using the deep immunoSEQ assay, multiplex PCR amplified TCR CDR3 regions from genomic DNA. For each cell subset, the extracted genomic DNA was distributed evenly across all wells of several immunoSEQ 96-well plates, and each plate served as one replicate. For sorted subsets, each replicate PCR was loaded with roughly 190 ng genomic DNA, equivalent to 30,000 to 35,000 T cell genomes. Purified libraries were quantified with a Qubit 3.0 fluorometer, sized on a Bioanalyzer 2100, and re-quantified with the KAPA Library Quantification kit. Every immunoSEQ 96-well plate was sequenced on a dedicated single-read 150-cycle Illumina NextSeq 550 flow cell. Processing in the source paper ran as follows. Because the immunoSEQ output included only junctional sequences and no quality scores, the filtering could not be the same as the filtering used for full-length reads. Sequences were annotated with PyIR, a Python wrapper for IgBLAST v1.9, using IMGT germline references to assign V/J genes and CDR3. Any read was removed if the V/J assignment was weak (E-value above 1e-6), the CDR3 was missing, or the read contained stop codons, out-of-frame junctions, or ambiguous translated residues. V3J clonotypes were defined by identical inferred V gene, J gene, and CDR3 amino acid sequence. Percentage overlap between repertoires was calculated by dividing the number of shared unique clonotypes by the size of the smaller repertoire. Three approaches were used to assess repertoire richness: RTK rarefaction, the Chao1 estimator, and Recon v2.1 estimates of unobserved clonotypes. Generation probabilities were computed with OLGA for all TCRbeta clonotypes obtained by the gDNA method from a few donors. Drawn from immuneACCESS, this table holds only the in-frame rearrangements with V and J called that TCRdb kept. Clones are partly lost; checked studies trace under half to an unresolved V gene and leave the rest unexplained. D and trimming were read from the DNA, whereas the V and J calls and clone size are those reported in that table. The sample profile shows 2 million to 2.5 million clones; about 90% of them were found once. About 0.36% of the sample goes to the ten largest clones.

This sample was included in a study of shared clonotypes between healthy human individuals (dated by TCRdb to the early 2020s). Background on the whole study: A couple of women and three men aged 18 to 49 years were included in the cohort. For each donor, CD4 naive and CD4 memory were each given three plates, CD8 naive was given two plates, and CD8 memory was given one plate. To estimate repertoire size and how much clonotype sharing occurs between individuals, the study deeply sequenced the blood TCR repertoires of roughly 5 healthy adults. Libraries were prepared and TCR repertoires were sequenced by different laboratories using diverse techniques, in order to increase sequencing depth and limit assay-specific biases. Leukapheresis yielded between about 0.85 and 10 billion PBMCs per donor.

What the study reported, not specific to this receptor: Sharing across four donors was observed for about 4.8% of naive CD4, about 3.2% of naive CD8, roughly 2.3% of memory CD4, and roughly 0.4% of memory CD8 clonotypes. Naive subsets generally had larger estimated clonotype richness than memory subsets did. Incomplete sequencing was indicated by rarefaction of sorted-subset datasets, despite the large sequencing depth. Pairwise subsampling indicated that sequencing depth was expected to affect the degree of clonotype sharing among donors. Higher generation probabilities were observed for clonotypes shared by all four sorted-subset donors than for non-shared clonotypes. Because the study included a small number of donors, the genetic and exposure-history diversity represented was limited. Only blood was sampled, and tissue TCR repertoires likely differ from those in blood.

This TCR came from a man younger than 35 in good health. Some clones in this sample may be carry-over from other donors' samples. The source material was naive CD4+ T cells from PBMCs. In the paper's terms, the cell subset or site label means: CD45RA+ positively selected. Rearrangement joined TRBV5-1 to TRBJ2-7, and 11 junctional nucleotides match TRBD2. This receptor carries the CDR3 CASSGGTSGVGEQYF. In nucleotides, the sequence is TGCGCCAGCAGCGGAGGGACTAGCGGAGTGGGGGAGCAGTACTTC.